The following is a TCR beta chain sequence with its context. Its antigen is currently unknown. Reverse transcribed after extraction, RNA yielded cDNA as the sequencing template. Some clones are missing from TCRdb's copy, which holds only in-frame ones; the method was immunoSEQ multiplex PCR. The profile covers 150,000 or so clones, with roughly 50% appearing a single time and less than 5% taken by the ten largest. PBMCs provided sorted CD4+ and CD8+ T cells. This record comes from a study of CD8+ T cells in alopecia areata. Study-level points and caveats: Sequenced scalp T cells also include alphabeta T cells resident in normal skin. Higher clonality was seen in lesional scalp than in normal scalp, especially in alopecia totalis/universalis.

The germline CDR1 and CDR2 sequences are GTSNPN and SVGIG (reference sequence). CDR3 length: 13 amino acids. V was pared by 2 bases and J by 7 bases, with 11 bases between. The specimen was CD4+ T cells sorted from blood. The TCR sequence derives from a human donor in good health. The V gene is TRBV30, the J gene TRBJ2-2; no clear D. This CDR3 is CAWSRQTIGELFF. In DNA form, the CDR3 reads TGTGCCTGGAGTAGGCAGACAATCGGGGAGCTGTTTTTT.